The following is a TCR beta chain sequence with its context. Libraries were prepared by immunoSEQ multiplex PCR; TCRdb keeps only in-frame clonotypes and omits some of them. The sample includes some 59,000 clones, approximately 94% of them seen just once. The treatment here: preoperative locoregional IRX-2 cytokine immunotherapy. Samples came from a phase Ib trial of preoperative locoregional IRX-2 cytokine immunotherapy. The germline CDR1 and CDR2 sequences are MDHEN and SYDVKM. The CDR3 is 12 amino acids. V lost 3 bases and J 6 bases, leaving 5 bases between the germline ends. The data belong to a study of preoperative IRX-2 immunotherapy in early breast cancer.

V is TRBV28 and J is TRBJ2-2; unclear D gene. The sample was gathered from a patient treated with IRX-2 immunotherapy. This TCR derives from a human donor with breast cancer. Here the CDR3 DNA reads TGTGCCAGCAGTTTTTGGGCCGGGGAGCTGTTTTTT. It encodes CASSFWAGELFF.